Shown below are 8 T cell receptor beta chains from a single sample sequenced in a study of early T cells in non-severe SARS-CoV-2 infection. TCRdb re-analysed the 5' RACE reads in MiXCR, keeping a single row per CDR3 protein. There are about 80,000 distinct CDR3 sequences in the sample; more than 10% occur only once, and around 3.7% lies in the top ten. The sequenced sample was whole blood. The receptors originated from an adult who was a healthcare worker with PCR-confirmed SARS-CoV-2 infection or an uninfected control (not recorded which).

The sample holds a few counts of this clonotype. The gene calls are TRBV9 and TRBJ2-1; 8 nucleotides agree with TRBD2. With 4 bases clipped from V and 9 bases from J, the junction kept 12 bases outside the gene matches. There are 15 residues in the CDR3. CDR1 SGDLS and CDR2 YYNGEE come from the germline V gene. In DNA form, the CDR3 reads TGTGCCAGCAGCATTAGCGGGACGGGTCGGGGTGAGCAGTTCTTC. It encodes CASSISGTGRGEQFF.

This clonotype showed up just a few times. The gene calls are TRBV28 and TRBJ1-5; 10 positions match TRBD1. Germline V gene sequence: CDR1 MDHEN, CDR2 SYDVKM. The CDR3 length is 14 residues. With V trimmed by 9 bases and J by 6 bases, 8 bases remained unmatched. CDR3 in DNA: TGTGCCAGTTACCTGGACAGGGGGGGTCAGCCCCAGCATTTT. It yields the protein CASYLDRGGQPQHF.

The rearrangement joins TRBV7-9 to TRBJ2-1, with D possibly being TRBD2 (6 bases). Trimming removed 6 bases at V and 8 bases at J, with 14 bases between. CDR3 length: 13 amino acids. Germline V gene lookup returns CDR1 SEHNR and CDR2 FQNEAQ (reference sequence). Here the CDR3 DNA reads TGTGCCAGCAGAAAGGACCCGGGGGATGAGCAGTTCTTC. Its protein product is CASRKDPGDEQFF.

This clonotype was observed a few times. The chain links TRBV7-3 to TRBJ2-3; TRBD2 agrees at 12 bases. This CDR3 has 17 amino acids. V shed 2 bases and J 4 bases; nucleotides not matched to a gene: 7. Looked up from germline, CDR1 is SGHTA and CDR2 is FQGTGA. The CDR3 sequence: CASSLFRLAGEPDTQYF. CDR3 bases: TGTGCCAGCAGCTTATTCCGACTAGCGGGAGAGCCAGATACGCAGTATTTT.

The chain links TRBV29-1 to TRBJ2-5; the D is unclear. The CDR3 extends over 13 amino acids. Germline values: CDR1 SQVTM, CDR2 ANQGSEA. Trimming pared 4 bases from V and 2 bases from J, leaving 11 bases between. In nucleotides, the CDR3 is TGCAGCGTTGTAGTCTCCCCTCAAGAGACCCAGTACTTC. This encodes CSVVVSPQETQYF.

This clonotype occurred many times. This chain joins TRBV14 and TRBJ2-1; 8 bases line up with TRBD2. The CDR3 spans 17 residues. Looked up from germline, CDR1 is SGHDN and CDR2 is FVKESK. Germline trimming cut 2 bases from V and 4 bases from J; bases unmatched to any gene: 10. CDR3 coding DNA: TGTGCCAGCAGCCAAAAGTCGTCTAGCGGGCTTTACAATGAGCAGTTCTTC. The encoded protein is CASSQKSSSGLYNEQFF.

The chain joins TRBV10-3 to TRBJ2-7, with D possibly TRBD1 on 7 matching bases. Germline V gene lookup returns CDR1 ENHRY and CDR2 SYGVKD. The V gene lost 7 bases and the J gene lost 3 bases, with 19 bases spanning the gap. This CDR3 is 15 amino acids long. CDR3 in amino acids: CAITPGGQSNYEQYF. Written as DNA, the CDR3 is TGTGCCATCACCCCCGGGGGACAGAGTAACTACGAGCAGTACTTC.

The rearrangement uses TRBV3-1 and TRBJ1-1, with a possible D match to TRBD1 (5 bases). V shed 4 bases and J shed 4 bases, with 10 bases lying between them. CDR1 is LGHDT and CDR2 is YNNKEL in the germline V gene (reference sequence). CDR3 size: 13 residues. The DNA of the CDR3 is TGTGCCAGCAGCCCTTACGGGGGCACTGAAGCTTTCTTT. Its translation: CASSPYGGTEAFF.